The 19 T cell receptor beta chains in this list originate from one sample, sequenced in a study of blood T cell repertoires in COVID-19. Only in-frame clones appear in the TCRdb table, and some are missing; sequencing was by immunoSEQ multiplex PCR. The repertoire has more than 85,000 clones, roughly 87% of them found once; the top ten carry approximately 5.6%. What was sequenced was peripheral blood. All receptors derive from a woman aged 50 to 65 with COVID-19, enrolled during active disease.

This chain connects TRBV30 to TRBJ2-1; TRBD2 is a possible D gene (5 bases). Germline lookup yields CDR1 GTSNPN and CDR2 SVGIG (reference sequence). This CDR3 comprises 13 residues. Between the trimmed V and J ends, which lost 4 bases and 6 bases, there was a span of 13 bases. In DNA, the CDR3 is TGTGCCTGGAAGAGGGTCGTTGGCAATGAGCAGTTCTTC. Amino acid sequence: CAWKRVVGNEQFF.

The chain links TRBV12-5 to TRBJ1-4, with 7 bases lining up with TRBD1. This CDR3 comprises 14 residues. CDR1 and CDR2 from the germline V gene are LGHNT and FRNRAP. V was clipped by 1 base and J by 5 bases; unmatched bases: 1. The CDR3 reads CASGLGQGNEKLFF. CDR3 DNA sequence: TGTGCTAGTGGTTTGGGACAGGGAAATGAAAAACTGTTTTTT.

V and J are TRBV6-5 and TRBJ2-1, with 10 bases lining up with TRBD2. This CDR3 spans 15 amino acids. CDR1 is MNHEY and CDR2 is SVGAGI in the germline V gene. V dropped 6 bases and J dropped 5; count of bases not matched to a gene: 7. CDR3 sequence: CASRHPLAGHNEQFF. CDR3 DNA sequence: TGTGCCAGCAGACACCCACTAGCGGGGCACAATGAGCAGTTCTTC.

The chain is built from TRBV11-3 and TRBJ2-3; the match to TRBD1 covers 9 bases. The CDR3 has 16 amino acids. Germline CDR1 reads SGHNT; CDR2 reads YENEEA. J lost 1 base, V lost 5 bases, and 7 bases had no gene match. The CDR3 DNA reads as TGTGCCAGCAGCCAAGGGACAGGGCTTGGCACAGATACGCAGTATTTT. Encoded protein: CASSQGTGLGTDTQYF.

The chain couples TRBV27 to TRBJ1-2; D is undetermined. CDR3 length equals 14 residues. Per the germline V gene, CDR1 is MNHEY and CDR2 is SMNVEV (reference sequence). V was trimmed by 7 bases and J by 2 bases, leaving 14 bases between them. CDR3 region: CASTTIGNNYGYTF. The CDR3 DNA sequence: TGTGCCAGCACCACTATCGGGAACAACTATGGCTACACCTTC.

The chain combines TRBV10-3 with TRBJ2-7, with 10 bases lining up with TRBD2. The J segment lost 0 bases and the V segment lost 4 bases, leaving 6 bases of the junction unmatched. The germline V gene encodes CDR1 ENHRY and CDR2 SYGVKD. The CDR3 loop spans 16 amino acids. This chain's CDR3 is CAISGGSGGNSYEQYF. The CDR3 nucleotides read TGTGCCATCAGTGGGGGTAGCGGGGGGAACTCCTACGAGCAGTACTTC.

The J gene is TRBJ2-2, the V gene TRBV6-1; possible D gene TRBD1, 6 bases. The CDR3 is 14 residues long. Trimming took off 5 bases at V and 3 bases at J, with 10 bases between the two ends. Germline V gene data show CDR1 as MNHNS and CDR2 as SASEGT. The CDR3 here is CASSRGQYTGELFF. CDR3 bases: TGTGCCAGCAGTCGCGGACAGTACACCGGGGAGCTGTTTTTT.

The chain carries TRBV27 and TRBJ2-2, with a possible D match to TRBD1 (7 bases). CDR1 and CDR2 (germline): MNHEY, SMNVEV (reference sequence). This CDR3 has 15 amino acids. V lost 10 bases, J lost 4 bases, and 19 bases lay in between. Here the CDR3 DNA reads TGTGCCACCCGCGCGGGGTCAGGGGGCACCGGGGAGCTGTTTTTT. This sequence encodes CATRAGSGGTGELFF.

V is TRBV5-4 and J is TRBJ2-3; 10 bases fit TRBD1. Germline-derived CDR1 and CDR2 are SGHNT and YYREEE (reference sequence). The CDR3 runs 16 residues. The junction had 4 bases not matched to a gene; V was cut back by 3 bases and J by 0 bases. The CDR3 sequence: CASSWGQGSSTDTQYF. The CDR3 bases are TGTGCCAGCAGCTGGGGACAGGGGTCTAGCACAGATACGCAGTATTTT.

This chain connects TRBV11-2 to TRBJ1-2; a possible D gene is TRBD1 (6 bases). Germline-derived CDR1 and CDR2 are SGHAT and FQNNGV. Trimming pared 4 bases from V and 2 bases from J, leaving 20 bases between. The CDR3 length is 17 residues. The CDR3 loop is CASSSLKTGTPNYGYTF. In DNA, the CDR3 is TGTGCCAGCAGCTCACTTAAAACAGGGACCCCAAACTATGGCTACACCTTC.

The V gene is TRBV7-2, the J gene TRBJ1-2, with TRBD1 matching over 10 bases. Per the germline V gene, CDR1 is SGHTA and CDR2 is FQGNSA. The CDR3 spans 14 residues. The V segment lost 4 bases and the J segment 5 bases; nucleotides outside the gene matches: 4. CDR3 DNA sequence: TGTGCCAGCAGCTCCCGGACAGGGGGATATGGCTACACCTTC. Translated: CASSSRTGGYGYTF. Filled out from reference TRBV7-2 and TRBJ1-2, the complete variable domain reads GAGVSQSPSNKVTEKGKDVELRCDPISGHTALYWYRQSLGQGLEFLIYFQGNSAPDKSGLPSDRFSAERTGGSVSTLTIQRTQQEDSAVYLCASSSRTGGYGYTFGSGTRLTVV.

The chain employs TRBV4-1 and TRBJ1-4; D is perhaps TRBD1 (6 bases). The CDR3 runs 15 residues. V lost 0 bases and J lost 5, with 10 bases in between. CDR1 is MGHRA, CDR2 YSYEKL, per germline. This CDR3 reads CASSQEVTGNEKLFF. The CDR3 DNA reads TGCGCCAGCAGCCAAGAAGTTACAGGGAATGAAAAACTGTTTTTT.

The chain links TRBV7-3 to TRBJ2-5, with 9 bases that match TRBD1. This CDR3 is 15 amino acids long. The germline CDR1 and CDR2 sequences are SGHTA and FQGTGA. V was clipped by 5 bases and J by 5 bases; unmatched bases: 9. The CDR3 protein is CASSPQGAKGETQYF. CDR3 DNA sequence: TGTGCCAGCAGCCCACAGGGGGCAAAGGGGGAGACCCAGTACTTC. Supplemented by reference TRBV7-3 and TRBJ2-5, the full variable domain reads GAGVSQTPSNKVTEKGKYVELRCDPISGHTALYWYRQSLGQGPEFLIYFQGTGAADDSGLPNDRFFAVRPEGSVSTLKIQRTERGDSAVYLCASSPQGAKGETQYFGPGTRLLVL.

This sequence joins TRBV28 and TRBJ2-7; TRBD1 agrees at 7 bases. The V segment lost 2 bases and the J segment 4 bases; nucleotides outside the gene matches: 5. Germline CDR1 reads MDHEN; CDR2 reads SYDVKM. The CDR3 loop spans 14 amino acids. In nucleotides, the CDR3 is TGTGCCAGCAGTTTAGGGACAGCCTTATACGAGCAGTACTTC. This sequence encodes CASSLGTALYEQYF.

In DNA, the CDR3 is TGTGCCAGTAGTATACTCCGGGAGAACCATGGCTACACCTTC. Translated, it gives CASSILRENHGYTF. The chain joins TRBV19 to TRBJ1-2; D uncertain. This CDR3 has 14 residues. Per germline, CDR1 LNHDA and CDR2 SQIVND (reference sequence). Trimming removed 2 bases from V and 6 bases from J, with 13 bases in between.

The chain is built from TRBV19 and TRBJ1-3, with TRBD1 as a possible D gene (5 bases). Trimming shortened V by 5 bases and J by 0 bases, and 23 bases separated the two germline ends. Looked up from germline, CDR1 is LNHDA and CDR2 is SQIVND (reference sequence). The CDR3 loop spans 19 amino acids. CDR3 nucleotide sequence: TGTGCCAGTAGTTCGCGGACAAGGGTCTTCGGTCCCTCTGGAAACACCATATATTTT. This encodes CASSSRTRVFGPSGNTIYF.

CDR3 amino acids: CSVEFRQPYEQYF. The CDR3 DNA is TGCAGCGTTGAATTCCGACAGCCCTACGAGCAGTACTTC. The chain links TRBV29-1 to TRBJ2-7, with a tentative D call TRBD1 (5 bases). This CDR3 spans 13 amino acids. Trimming took off 2 bases at V and 2 bases at J, with 10 bases between the two ends. The germline CDR1 and CDR2 sequences are SQVTM and ANQGSEA.

The rearrangement joins TRBV19 to TRBJ1-5; no definite D call. Germline lookup yields CDR1 LNHDA and CDR2 SQIVND (reference sequence). This CDR3 region has 14 residues. Trimming removed 5 bases at V and 4 bases at J, with 12 bases between. The CDR3 bases are TGTGCCAGTAGTTGGGAGGAACTTAATCAGCCCCAGCATTTT. This sequence encodes CASSWEELNQPQHF.

The rearrangement joins TRBV15 to TRBJ2-3, with 12 bases lining up with TRBD2. Trimming removed 4 bases from V and 6 bases from J; junction bases left unmatched: 8. The germline gives CDR1 LNHNV, CDR2 YYDKDF (reference sequence). The CDR3 runs 16 residues. Here the CDR3 DNA reads TGTGCCACCAGCACCGTATTTGGACTAGCGGGGGATACGCAGTATTTT. Translation gives CATSTVFGLAGDTQYF.